Here is one T cell receptor beta chain with its context. Its antigen remains unidentified. This entry is derived from a study of cytomegalovirus exposure and HLA in healthy donors. Study-wide context: An analysis done earlier identified approximately 120 million unique TCR beta sequences from 200 million or so T cells.

Overall study results and limits: A later analysis associated roughly 15,000 TCR beta sequences with HLA alleles at a 0.05 false discovery rate. Rarity marked most TCR sequences, yet some public TCRs occurred in many donors.

The germline V and J ends were trimmed by 0 bases and 7 bases, with 12 bases remaining between them. This CDR3 comprises 14 residues. CDR1 LGHNA and CDR2 YSLEER come from the germline V gene. With 60 Vbeta and 13 Jbeta primers, the PCR was carried out. Using immunoSEQ multiplex PCR, the repertoire was profiled, and TCRdb retains in-frame clones only, with some absent. The sample includes 95,000 to 150,000 clones, roughly four fifths of them seen just once. The clonotype was recovered from a woman aged 40 to 49 in good health and CMV-seropositive. The V call is TRBV4-3, the J call TRBJ1-2; D gene ambiguous. Source material: PBMCs. The chain's CDR3 is CASSQELTRGGYTF. The CDR3 DNA is TGCGCCAGCAGCCAAGAATTGACTCGCGGTGGCTACACCTTC.